A selection of T cell receptor beta chains follows, all from one sample in a study of early stage breast cancer tumors. Clones were read by immunoSEQ multiplex PCR, and TCRdb kept only the in-frame ones, dropping some. The sample shows roughly 34,000 clones, over 65% of them seen only once. Sequenced input: blood. Every receptor here comes from a person between 55 and 69 years old with breast cancer. Both conserved end residues are part of each CDR3. Each record gives: J gene, D gene, V gene, clone size, CDR3 protein, CDR3 DNA. D genes are given only for firm matches. Part of the rows lack a size; the others show once, few, many or a class for expanded clones.

TRBJ1-3 - TRBV25-1 - CASSELNRLSDSGNTIYF TGTGCCAGCAGTGAATTAAACCGACTTTCGGACTCTGGAAACACCATATATTTT
TRBJ1-1 - TRBV4-1 few CASSQGGGQVPEAFF TGCGCCAGCAGCCAAGGGGGAGGGCAGGTACCTGAAGCTTTCTTT
TRBJ1-1 - TRBV28 - CASSLPSHGDRNTEAFF TGTGCCAGCAGTTTACCCTCCCACGGGGATCGGAACACTGAAGCTTTCTTT
TRBJ1-5 TRBD1 TRBV28 - CASSPAGTGVNQPQHF TGTGCCAGCAGTCCTGCCGGGACAGGGGTCAATCAGCCCCAGCATTTT
TRBJ1-1 - TRBV9 - CASSVGLKMNTEAFF TGTGCCAGCAGCGTAGGGCTGAAGATGAACACTGAAGCTTTCTTT
TRBJ1-1 - TRBV19 few CASSISLTEAFF TGTGCCAGTAGTATCTCACTCACTGAAGCTTTCTTT
TRBJ2-1 - TRBV7-9 - CASSPSDSYNEQFF TGTGCCAGCAGCCCCAGCGACAGTTACAATGAGCAGTTCTTC
TRBJ1-3 - TRBV15 once CATSDRTRSGNTIYF TGTGCCACCAGCGACAGGACACGCTCTGGAAACACCATATATTTT
TRBJ2-5 TRBD1 TRBV27 - CASSLSPTGQKETQYF TGTGCCAGCAGTTTGTCCCCCACGGGACAGAAAGAGACCCAGTACTTC
TRBJ1-5 TRBD1 TRBV27 - CASSPWTGPNQPQHF TGTGCCAGCAGTCCCTGGACAGGTCCAAACCAGCCCCAGCATTTT
TRBJ2-3 - TRBV7-2 - CASSPGLGEYTQYF TGTGCCAGCTCACCGGGCTTGGGGGAATATACGCAGTATTTT
TRBJ2-3 TRBD2 TRBV4-1 - CASRQSFTGASGFTDTQYF TGCGCCAGCAGACAGTCCTTCACCGGAGCTAGCGGATTCACAGATACGCAGTATTTT
TRBJ1-3 - TRBV27 few CASSFLTGNTIYF TGTGCCAGCAGTTTCCTCACTGGAAACACCATATATTTT
TRBJ1-2 TRBD1 TRBV7-9 - CASSKTTGTGNGYTF TGTGCCAGCAGCAAAACAACCGGGACAGGGAATGGCTACACCTTC
TRBJ2-2 - TRBV13 - CASSLEDRELFF TGTGCCAGCAGCCTAGAGGACAGGGAGCTGTTTTTT
TRBJ2-7 - TRBV6-6 - CASIGDSHYEQYF TGTGCCAGCATCGGTGACAGCCACTACGAGCAGTACTTC
TRBJ1-2 TRBD1 TRBV19 - CASDQTGGSGYTF TGTGCCAGCGATCAGACAGGGGGCTCTGGCTACACCTTC
TRBJ1-1 - TRBV5-4 - CASRDHRGNTEAFF TGTGCCAGCAGAGACCACCGGGGGAACACTGAAGCTTTCTTT
TRBJ2-5 TRBD2 TRBV2 - CASSRRFGASGGPIQETQYF TGTGCCAGCAGCCGCAGATTCGGGGCTAGCGGGGGGCCTATCCAAGAGACCCAGTACTTC
TRBJ2-3 - TRBV6-1 - CASSVPTRGDTQYF TGTGCCAGCAGCGTCCCAACCAGAGGGGATACGCAGTATTTT
TRBJ1-5 - TRBV6-4 - CASNAPYQIYSNQPQHF TGTGCCAGCAATGCCCCGTATCAAATTTATAGCAATCAGCCCCAGCATTTT
TRBJ2-7 TRBD1 TRBV6-6 - CASRRTGTGYGNEQYF TGTGCCAGCAGACGGACCGGGACAGGGTATGGTAACGAGCAGTACTTC
TRBJ2-3 TRBD1 TRBV19 - CASSTRQGSTDTQYF TGTGCCAGTAGTACCCGACAGGGGAGCACAGATACGCAGTATTTT
TRBJ2-5 - TRBV13 - CASSRSGSQETQYF TGTGCCAGCAGCCGTAGCGGATCCCAAGAGACCCAGTACTTC
TRBJ2-1 - TRBV19 - CATTSPAGSYNEQFF TGTGCCACCACGTCTCCAGCGGGCTCCTACAATGAGCAGTTCTTC
TRBJ1-1 - TRBV5-6 - CASSLGQVQNTEAFF TGTGCCAGCAGCTTGGGACAGGTACAGAACACTGAAGCTTTCTTT
TRBJ1-2 TRBD1 TRBV19 - CASSMGQWGGYTF TGTGCCAGTAGTATGGGACAGTGGGGAGGCTACACCTTC
TRBJ2-1 - TRBV19 - CASSEEAGQQNEQFF TGTGCCAGTAGCGAGGAAGCAGGGCAGCAAAATGAGCAGTTCTTC
TRBJ2-5 TRBD2 TRBV10-3 - CATTVRGGEETQYF TGTGCCACGACGGTCCGTGGGGGGGAAGAGACCCAGTACTTC
TRBJ2-1 TRBD2 TRBV7-9 - CASSYGTSYNNEQFF TGTGCCAGCAGCTACGGGACTAGCTATAACAATGAGCAGTTCTTC
TRBJ2-5 TRBD2 TRBV28 few CASSLGGDPEETQYF TGTGCCAGCAGTTTAGGGGGGGACCCGGAGGAGACCCAGTACTTC
TRBJ2-5 TRBD2 TRBV27 - CASTNQGLAGETQYF TGTGCCAGCACAAATCAGGGACTAGCGGGAGAGACCCAGTACTTC
TRBJ1-1 TRBD1 TRBV6-5 - CASSYSAGGTEAFF TGTGCCAGCAGTTACTCGGCAGGGGGCACTGAAGCTTTCTTT
TRBJ2-7 TRBD1 TRBV7-9 - CASSAGQGGSRYF TGTGCCAGCAGCGCGGGACAGGGTGGGAGCCGGTACTTC
TRBJ2-1 - TRBV5-4 - CASSLVSGQSGTEQFF TGTGCCAGCAGCTTGGTTTCTGGACAGAGCGGCACTGAGCAGTTCTTC
TRBJ2-1 TRBD1 TRBV28 - CASSLGTGSEQFF TGTGCCAGCAGTTTAGGGACAGGGTCCGAGCAGTTCTTC
TRBJ2-7 TRBD1 TRBV29-1 - CSVGQGSHEQYF TGCAGCGTGGGACAGGGGTCCCACGAGCAGTACTTC
TRBJ1-3 - TRBV10-3 - CAISEPSPWRRFGNTIYF TGTGCCATCAGTGAGCCGAGTCCCTGGCGGAGGTTCGGAAACACCATATATTTT
TRBJ2-7 - TRBV6-4 - CASSDVSGCRYEQYF TGTGCCAGCAGTGACGTGAGCGGATGCCGCTACGAGCAGTACTTC
TRBJ1-2 - TRBV30 - CAWAHKRLNYGYTF TGTGCCTGGGCCCACAAGCGACTGAACTATGGCTACACCTTC
TRBJ1-3 - TRBV5-8 - CASSLGGRNTIYF TGTGCCAGCAGCTTGGGAGGGAGAAACACCATATATTTT
TRBJ2-1 - TRBV4-1 - CASSQVLVKTEQFF TGCGCCAGCAGCCAAGTATTGGTGAAGACGGAGCAGTTCTTC
TRBJ1-4 - TRBV10-3 - CAISEREIGEKLFF TGTGCCATCAGTGAACGGGAAATCGGGGAAAAACTGTTTTTT
TRBJ2-7 TRBD1 TRBV6-8 - CASSKRETDRGLYEQYF TGTGCCAGCAGTAAACGAGAAACGGACAGGGGGCTGTACGAGCAGTACTTC
TRBJ2-1 TRBD2 TRBV19 few CASISSGRTNEQFF TGTGCCAGTATCTCTAGCGGGAGAACCAATGAGCAGTTCTTC
TRBJ1-5 - TRBV7-2 once CASSSYSIQPQHF TGTGCCAGCAGCTCCTACTCTATTCAGCCCCAGCATTTT
TRBJ2-1 - TRBV5-4 - CAPGGRAYNEQFF TGTGCCCCTGGAGGCAGGGCCTACAATGAGCAGTTCTTC
TRBJ2-5 TRBD1 TRBV11-2 - CASSRMTGGKETQYF TGTGCCAGCAGCCGAATGACAGGGGGCAAGGAGACCCAGTACTTC
TRBJ2-4 - TRBV4-1 - CASSRERTPLAKNIQYF TGCGCCAGCAGCCGTGAGAGGACTCCACTAGCCAAAAACATTCAGTACTTC
TRBJ2-7 TRBD1 TRBV7-9 few CASSHRDRETYEQYF TGTGCCAGCAGCCACCGGGACAGGGAGACGTACGAGCAGTACTTC